These T cell receptor beta chains were read from a single sample in a study of blood T cell repertoires in COVID-19. Here immunoSEQ multiplex PCR was the method, and the copy in TCRdb shows in-frame clones only, minus some. The sample carries more than 65,000 clones, more than 80% recorded once. What was sequenced was peripheral blood. Receptors were obtained from a human donor in a cohort sampled during active COVID-19. The CDR3 runs from the conserved cysteine through the conserved F or W. Each record gives: clone size, D gene, J gene, V gene, CDR3 DNA, CDR3 protein. A D gene is named only where the DNA matches it firmly. Only part of the rows carry a size: once, few, many, or a class if the clone is expanded.

clone_size: -
d_call: TRBD1
j_call: TRBJ1-2
v_call: TRBV19
cdr3_nt: TGTGCCAGTAGTATCCCCGGACAGGGGAACTATGGCTACACCTTC
cdr3_aa: CASSIPGQGNYGYTF

clone_size: few
d_call: -
j_call: TRBJ2-7
v_call: TRBV11-2
cdr3_nt: TGTGCCAGCAGCTTAGGTAAAGGGGCCGAGCAGTACTTC
cdr3_aa: CASSLGKGAEQYF

clone_size: -
d_call: -
j_call: TRBJ2-7
v_call: TRBV28
cdr3_nt: TGTGCCAGCAGTTTACCAGGGGCCTCCTACGAGCAGTACTTC
cdr3_aa: CASSLPGASYEQYF

clone_size: few
d_call: -
j_call: TRBJ2-1
v_call: TRBV7-3
cdr3_nt: TGTGCCAGCAGCTTAACGGCCAGTGCCTACAATGAGCAGTTCTTC
cdr3_aa: CASSLTASAYNEQFF

clone_size: -
d_call: -
j_call: TRBJ2-3
v_call: TRBV7-3
cdr3_nt: TGTGCCAGCAGCTTGAGCGGACCCACAGATACGCAGTATTTT
cdr3_aa: CASSLSGPTDTQYF

clone_size: -
d_call: TRBD2
j_call: TRBJ2-1
v_call: TRBV5-4
cdr3_nt: TGTGCCAGCAGCTTGGGAGTCGGGGGGTACAATGAGCAGTTCTTC
cdr3_aa: CASSLGVGGYNEQFF

clone_size: -
d_call: TRBD1
j_call: TRBJ2-7
v_call: TRBV5-1
cdr3_nt: TGCGCCAGCAGCGCTACAGGGGGCGCGGGATACGAGCAGTACTTC
cdr3_aa: CASSATGGAGYEQYF

clone_size: -
d_call: TRBD2
j_call: TRBJ2-2
v_call: TRBV10-3
cdr3_nt: TGTGCCATCAGGCGGGAGAGGGGCGCCGGGGAGCTGTTTTTT
cdr3_aa: CAIRRERGAGELFF

clone_size: -
d_call: -
j_call: TRBJ2-2
v_call: TRBV2
cdr3_nt: TGTGCCAGCAGTGGAGGGAACACCGGGGAGCTGTTTTTT
cdr3_aa: CASSGGNTGELFF

clone_size: -
d_call: TRBD1
j_call: TRBJ1-2
v_call: TRBV9
cdr3_nt: TGTGCCAGCAGTGTTGACGCGACAGGGCTTGGCTACACCTTC
cdr3_aa: CASSVDATGLGYTF

clone_size: -
d_call: -
j_call: TRBJ2-1
v_call: TRBV11-2
cdr3_nt: TGTGCCAGCAGCTCGGACAATCGCGAGGATGAGCAGTTCTTC
cdr3_aa: CASSSDNREDEQFF

clone_size: -
d_call: -
j_call: TRBJ2-7
v_call: TRBV28
cdr3_nt: TGTGCCAGCACCACCGGAAGCGCAGCCTACGAGCAGTACTTC
cdr3_aa: CASTTGSAAYEQYF

clone_size: -
d_call: TRBD1
j_call: TRBJ1-3
v_call: TRBV14
cdr3_nt: TGTGCCAGCAGACCCTTGGGACAGGGAGGAAACACCATATATTTT
cdr3_aa: CASRPLGQGGNTIYF

clone_size: few
d_call: -
j_call: TRBJ2-3
v_call: TRBV4-2
cdr3_nt: TGTGCCAGCAGCCAAGATCGTTGGGGCCCAGGCACAGATACGCAGTATTTT
cdr3_aa: CASSQDRWGPGTDTQYF

clone_size: -
d_call: -
j_call: TRBJ2-7
v_call: TRBV7-2
cdr3_nt: TGTGCCAGCAGCTTCCCAGGGATAGAGCAGTACTTC
cdr3_aa: CASSFPGIEQYF

clone_size: once
d_call: -
j_call: TRBJ2-7
v_call: TRBV5-1
cdr3_nt: TGCGCCAGCAGCGGGGATCCGGGGGAGCAGTACTTC
cdr3_aa: CASSGDPGEQYF

clone_size: -
d_call: TRBD1
j_call: TRBJ1-5
v_call: TRBV7-9
cdr3_nt: TGTGCCAGCAGCCCCTCGGCGCAGGGGGGAGGTCCCCAGCATTTT
cdr3_aa: CASSPSAQGGGPQHF

clone_size: -
d_call: -
j_call: TRBJ1-6
v_call: TRBV5-4
cdr3_nt: TGTGCCAGCAGCAGCCAGGACAGTCCCCTCCACTTT
cdr3_aa: CASSSQDSPLHF

clone_size: -
d_call: -
j_call: TRBJ2-7
v_call: TRBV29-1
cdr3_nt: TGCAGCGTCTCAGACTCCTACGAGCAGTACTTC
cdr3_aa: CSVSDSYEQYF

clone_size: -
d_call: -
j_call: TRBJ2-7
v_call: TRBV20-1
cdr3_nt: TGCAGTGCTAGTCTTCAGGGGTCTCGATACGAGCAGTACTTC
cdr3_aa: CSASLQGSRYEQYF

clone_size: -
d_call: TRBD1
j_call: TRBJ1-5
v_call: TRBV5-4
cdr3_nt: TGTGCCAGCAGCTTGGATCGACAGGGGCAGAAGCATTTT
cdr3_aa: CASSLDRQGQKHF

clone_size: few
d_call: -
j_call: TRBJ1-5
v_call: TRBV29-1
cdr3_nt: TGCAGCGTACGCGCCCCGAATCAGCCCCAGCATTTT
cdr3_aa: CSVRAPNQPQHF

clone_size: -
d_call: -
j_call: TRBJ1-2
v_call: TRBV6-5
cdr3_nt: TGTGCCAGCACGGAACAGTCCTTCTCTGGCTACACCTTC
cdr3_aa: CASTEQSFSGYTF

clone_size: -
d_call: TRBD1
j_call: TRBJ1-6
v_call: TRBV6-5
cdr3_nt: TGTGCCAGCAGCTACAGGGGGAGCTCCTATAATTCACCCCTCCACTTT
cdr3_aa: CASSYRGSSYNSPLHF

clone_size: -
d_call: TRBD2
j_call: TRBJ2-3
v_call: TRBV24-1
cdr3_nt: TGTGCCACCAGCGCACGCCCCGTTTCTAGCGGTAGCACAGATACGCAGTATTTT
cdr3_aa: CATSARPVSSGSTDTQYF

clone_size: -
d_call: -
j_call: TRBJ2-6
v_call: TRBV7-9
cdr3_nt: TGTGCCAGCAGCTTCTGGGGAGAGGGTGGCCCCTTTGGGGCCAACGTCCTGACTTTC
cdr3_aa: CASSFWGEGGPFGANVLTF

clone_size: -
d_call: TRBD1
j_call: TRBJ1-1
v_call: TRBV28
cdr3_nt: TGTGCCAGCGCTGAATCCGGGACAGGGGGCTGGACTGAAGCTTTCTTT
cdr3_aa: CASAESGTGGWTEAFF